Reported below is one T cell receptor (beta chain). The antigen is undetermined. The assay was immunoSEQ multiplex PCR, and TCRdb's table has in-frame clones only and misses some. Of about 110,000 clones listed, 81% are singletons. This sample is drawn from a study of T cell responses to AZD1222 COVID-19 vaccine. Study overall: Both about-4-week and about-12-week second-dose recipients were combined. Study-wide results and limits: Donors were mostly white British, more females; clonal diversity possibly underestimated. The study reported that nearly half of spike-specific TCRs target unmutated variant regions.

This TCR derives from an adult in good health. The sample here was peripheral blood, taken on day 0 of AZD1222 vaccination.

This CDR3 reads CASSPGVPNEKLFF. As DNA, the CDR3 is TGTGCCAGCAGCCCAGGAGTGCCTAATGAAAAACTGTTTTTT. The chain is built from TRBV6-6 and TRBJ1-4; D gene unclear. V lost 6 bases and J 3 bases, leaving 11 bases between the germline ends. In germline, CDR1 is MNHNY, CDR2 SVGAGI (reference sequence). The CDR3 runs 14 residues.